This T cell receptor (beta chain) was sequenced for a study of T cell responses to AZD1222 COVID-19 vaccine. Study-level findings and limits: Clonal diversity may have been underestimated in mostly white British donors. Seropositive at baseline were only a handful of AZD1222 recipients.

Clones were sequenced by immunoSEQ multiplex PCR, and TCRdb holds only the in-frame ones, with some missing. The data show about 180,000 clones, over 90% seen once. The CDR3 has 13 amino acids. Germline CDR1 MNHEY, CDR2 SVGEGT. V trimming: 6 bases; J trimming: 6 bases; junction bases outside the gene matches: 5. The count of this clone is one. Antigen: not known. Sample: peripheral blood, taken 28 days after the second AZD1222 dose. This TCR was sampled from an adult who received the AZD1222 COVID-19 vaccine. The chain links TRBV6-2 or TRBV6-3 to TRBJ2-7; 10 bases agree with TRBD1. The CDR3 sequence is CASSQGQGTEQYF. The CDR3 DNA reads TGTGCCAGCAGCCAGGGACAGGGGACCGAGCAGTACTTC.